Below, 17 T cell receptor beta chains from the same sample are listed, as sequenced in a study of T cell changes during pregnancy in multiple sclerosis. Clones were sequenced by immunoSEQ multiplex PCR, and TCRdb holds only the in-frame ones, with some missing. The table includes about 110,000 clones, about 94% detected once. Sequencing was performed on peripheral blood, taken in the third trimester of pregnancy. The receptors come from a female donor with multiple sclerosis, enrolled in a pregnancy study.

The rearrangement uses TRBV27 and TRBJ2-1; 11 bases agree with TRBD2. This CDR3 region has 14 residues. V gave up 5 bases and J gave up 10 bases; unmatched junction bases: 7. Germline loops: CDR1 MNHEY, CDR2 SMNVEV (reference sequence). The CDR3 is CASSLGLADPEQFF. The CDR3 DNA follows: TGTGCCAGCAGTCTGGGACTAGCGGACCCGGAGCAGTTCTTC.

The rearrangement links TRBV28 to TRBJ1-4, with 8 bases identical to TRBD1. Unmatched junction bases numbered 3, after V lost 2 bases and J lost 7 bases. CDR1 is MDHEN, CDR2 SYDVKM, per germline. The CDR3 runs to 14 residues. CDR3 DNA: TGTGCCAGCAGTTTACAGGGGGCGCGTGAAAAACTGTTTTTT. Protein product: CASSLQGAREKLFF.

V usage is TRBV6-7 and J usage is TRBJ2-7; 7 nucleotides line up with TRBD1. TRBV6-7 is an open reading frame whose function is uncertain. The CDR3 consists of 16 residues. V lost 0 bases to trimming and J lost 5 bases; unmatched junction nucleotides: 10. The CDR3 DNA reads as TGTGCCAGCAGTTACTCCGGACAGGTGGTGAGAAACGAGCAGTACTTC. Protein product: CASSYSGQVVRNEQYF.

The V gene is TRBV2, the J gene TRBJ1-1; D remains unclear. Germline CDR1 is SNHLY and CDR2 is FYNNEI. Trimming removed 7 bases from V and 5 bases from J, with 8 bases in between. The CDR3 is made up of 11 amino acids. In DNA form, the CDR3 reads TGTGCCAGCATCCGGGGAACTGAAGCTTTCTTT. Translating gives CASIRGTEAFF.

This rearrangement joins TRBV5-1 to TRBJ2-5; 8 bases match TRBD2. The trim removed 3 bases at V and 5 bases at J, leaving 6 bases unmatched. CDR1 is SGHRS, CDR2 YFSETQ, per germline. This CDR3 is built from 14 residues. The CDR3 sequence: CASSWLSGSETQYF. The CDR3, as DNA: TGCGCCAGCAGCTGGCTGAGCGGGAGTGAGACCCAGTACTTC.

The chain has TRBV15 and TRBJ2-3, with 7 bases identical to TRBD2. Germline CDR1 is LNHNV and CDR2 is YYDKDF (reference sequence). The CDR3 extends over 15 amino acids. The V segment lost 0 bases and the J segment 3 bases; nucleotides outside the gene matches: 3. The CDR3 reads CATSREGRGTDTQYF. The DNA for the CDR3 is TGTGCCACCAGCAGAGAGGGGAGGGGTACAGATACGCAGTATTTT. The whole variable domain, filled in from reference TRBV15 and TRBJ2-3, reads DAMVIQNPRYQVTQFGKPVTLSCSQTLNHNVMYWYQQKSSQAPKLLFHYYDKDFNNEADTPDNFQSRRPNTSFCFLDIRSPGLGDTAMYLCATSREGRGTDTQYFGPGTRLTVL.

This rearrangement joins TRBV9 to TRBJ2-1, with D possibly TRBD2 on 6 matching bases. V was trimmed by 2 bases and J by 8 bases, leaving 11 bases between them. From germline, CDR1 is SGDLS and CDR2 YYNGEE. The CDR3 loop spans 13 amino acids. CDR3 in DNA: TGTGCCAGCAGCGTTGGAGGGGTCCATGAGCAGTTCTTC. It translates to CASSVGGVHEQFF.

The chain uses TRBV4-1 and TRBJ1-2, with a tentative D call TRBD1 (6 bases). CDR3 size: 18 residues. V lost 1 base, J lost 2 bases, and 20 bases lay in between. The germline gives CDR1 MGHRA, CDR2 YSYEKL. DNA for the CDR3: TGCGCCAGCAGCCAAGGGCCGACAAGAGGGGGTATCAACTATGGCTACACCTTC. Translating gives CASSQGPTRGGINYGYTF.

The chain uses TRBV5-6 and TRBJ2-2; perhaps TRBD2 as D (6 bases). Germline V lookup: CDR1 SGHDT, CDR2 YYEEEE. The length of the CDR3 is 13 residues. The V and J ends lost 0 bases and 7 bases respectively, with 7 bases between them. The DNA for the CDR3 is TGTGCCAGCAGCTTGGTGCGGGACGGGGAGCTGTTTTTT. Amino acids: CASSLVRDGELFF.

In this sample, this clone turned up once. The chain combines TRBV7-8 with TRBJ2-2, with TRBD2 matching over 9 bases. Trimming cost V 4 bases and J 2 bases; bases outside gene matches: 8. The CDR3 loop spans 17 amino acids. The germline V gene has CDR1 SGHVS and CDR2 FQNEAQ. The CDR3 sequence is CASSSIPSGINTGELFF. Written as DNA, the CDR3 is TGTGCCAGCAGCTCGATTCCTAGCGGGATAAACACCGGGGAGCTGTTTTTT.

The rearrangement uses TRBV19 and TRBJ2-5; D is possibly TRBD2 (6 bases). Trimming pared 7 bases from V and 5 bases from J, leaving 20 bases between. CDR3 size: 15 residues. Germline loops: CDR1 LNHDA, CDR2 SQIVND (reference sequence). CDR3 bases: TGTGCCAGTACCCGCGGGACCATCGGGGAGGAGACCCAGTACTTC. As protein: CASTRGTIGEETQYF.

The rearrangement joins TRBV7-2 to TRBJ2-2; the D gene is possibly TRBD2 (6 bases). The germline CDR1 and CDR2 sequences are SGHTA and FQGNSA. The CDR3 has 16 amino acids. V lost 2 bases and J lost 2, with 12 bases in between. The CDR3 reads CASSLIPGTNTGELFF. As DNA, the CDR3 is TGTGCCAGCAGCTTAATTCCGGGGACTAACACCGGGGAGCTGTTTTTT.

V is TRBV10-1 and J is TRBJ1-1, with no clear D. In germline, CDR1 is WNHNN, CDR2 SYGVQD (reference sequence). Trimming stripped 4 bases from V and 0 bases from J, with 9 bases between. The CDR3 sequence is 14 residues long. CDR3 in DNA: TGCGCCAGCAGTGGAGGCCGCATGAACACTGAAGCTTTCTTT. It translates to CASSGGRMNTEAFF.

The gene calls are TRBV2 and TRBJ1-5; 9 nucleotides match TRBD1. The CDR3 is 17 amino acids. Germline trimming cut 10 bases from V and 2 bases from J; bases unmatched to any gene: 15. The germline V gene has CDR1 SNHLY and CDR2 FYNNEI. CDR3 in amino acids: CAIITGGGSARNQPQHF. The DNA of the CDR3 is TGTGCCATCATAACAGGGGGCGGTTCGGCCCGCAATCAGCCCCAGCATTTT.

In its sample, this clone was seen a few times. The chain uses TRBV6-5 and TRBJ1-1; 8 positions match TRBD1. The ends lost 7 bases at V and 1 base at J; junction bases unmatched: 5. In germline, CDR1 is MNHEY, CDR2 SVGAGI. The CDR3 has 14 residues. CDR3 region: CASTLDRANTEAFF. The CDR3 DNA reads TGTGCCAGCACCCTGGACAGGGCGAACACTGAAGCTTTCTTT.

The rearrangement joins TRBV2 to TRBJ2-7; maybe TRBD2 (6 bases). V was pared by 8 bases and J by 2 bases, with 13 bases between. Germline CDR1 reads SNHLY; CDR2 reads FYNNEI. This CDR3 comprises 13 residues. The CDR3 is CASSLGGTYEQYF. The CDR3 DNA is TGTGCCAGCTCCCTGGGGGGAACCTACGAGCAGTACTTC. Full variable domain (outside the CDR3, taken from reference TRBV2 and TRBJ2-7): EPEVTQTPSHQVTQMGQEVILRCVPISNHLYFYWYRQILGQKVEFLVSFYNNEISEKSEIFDDQFSVERPDGSNFTLKIRSTKLEDSAMYFCASSLGGTYEQYFGPGTRLTVT.

This clone has a single count. The chain has TRBV7-9 and TRBJ1-1; D uncertain. CDR3 length equals 14 residues. V gave up 2 bases and J gave up 6 bases, with 13 bases separating them. Germline V gene sequence: CDR1 SEHNR, CDR2 FQNEAQ (reference sequence). The CDR3 DNA sequence: TGTGCCAGCAGCTTAAACGTGAAACTGGCTGAAGCTTTCTTT. It specifies CASSLNVKLAEAFF.